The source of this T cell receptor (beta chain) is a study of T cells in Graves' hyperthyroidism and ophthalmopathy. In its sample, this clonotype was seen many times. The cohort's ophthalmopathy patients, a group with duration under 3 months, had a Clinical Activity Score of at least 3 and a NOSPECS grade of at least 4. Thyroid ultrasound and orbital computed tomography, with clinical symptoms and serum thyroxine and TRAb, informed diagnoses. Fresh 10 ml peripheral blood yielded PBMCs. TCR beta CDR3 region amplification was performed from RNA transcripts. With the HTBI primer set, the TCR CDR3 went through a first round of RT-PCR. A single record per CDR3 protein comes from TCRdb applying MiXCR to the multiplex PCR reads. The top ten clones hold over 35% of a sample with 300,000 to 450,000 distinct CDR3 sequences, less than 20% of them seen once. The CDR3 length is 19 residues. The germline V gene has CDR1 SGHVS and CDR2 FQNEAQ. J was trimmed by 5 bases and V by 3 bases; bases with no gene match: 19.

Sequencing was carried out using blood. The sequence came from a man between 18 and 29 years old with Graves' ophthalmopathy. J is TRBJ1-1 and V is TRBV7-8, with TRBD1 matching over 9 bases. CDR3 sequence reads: CASSLFSVEGQGGGTEAFF. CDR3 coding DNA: TGTGCCAGCAGCTTGTTTTCAGTGGAGGGACAGGGCGGTGGGACTGAAGCTTTCTTT.